These T cell receptor beta chains were read from a single sample in a study of cytomegalovirus exposure and HLA in healthy donors. Profiled with immunoSEQ multiplex PCR; TCRdb holds only in-frame clones, not every one. The repertoire holds more than 140,000 clones, with approximately 82% as singletons. Specimen: PBMCs. Source of these receptors: a woman aged 40 to 49 in good health and CMV-seronegative. Each CDR3 is given with its conserved first and last residue. The D gene is left open where the match is weak. Clone size appears in some rows only: once, few, many, or a class for an expanded clone.

abundance: -
j_gene: TRBJ2-3
d_gene: -
v_gene: TRBV7-3
CDR3nt: TGTGCCAGCAGCTCCCAGGGGTCGTTCACAGATACGCAGTATTTT
CDR3aa: CASSSQGSFTDTQYF

abundance: -
j_gene: TRBJ1-1
d_gene: TRBD1
v_gene: TRBV5-8
CDR3nt: TGTGCCAGCAGCTTACGATTCGGGACAGCTCCGAGACTTTTCTTT
CDR3aa: CASSLRFGTAPRLFF

abundance: -
j_gene: TRBJ1-5
d_gene: -
v_gene: TRBV7-9
CDR3nt: TGTGCCAGCAGCTTGGAAGGGGCTGGCAATCAGCCCCAGCATTTT
CDR3aa: CASSLEGAGNQPQHF

abundance: -
j_gene: TRBJ1-4
d_gene: -
v_gene: TRBV7-2
CDR3nt: TGTGCCAGCAGCTCCGGTGGGGAGGCTTTTGAAAAACTGTTTTTT
CDR3aa: CASSSGGEAFEKLFF

abundance: -
j_gene: TRBJ2-7
d_gene: TRBD2
v_gene: TRBV15
CDR3nt: TGTGCCACCAGCAGAGATCCCCTAGCGGGCACCTACGAGCAGTACTTC
CDR3aa: CATSRDPLAGTYEQYF

abundance: once
j_gene: TRBJ1-5
d_gene: -
v_gene: TRBV6-6
CDR3nt: TGTGCCAGCTCCCCTCAGGATAGCAATCAGCCCCAGCATTTT
CDR3aa: CASSPQDSNQPQHF

abundance: -
j_gene: TRBJ1-4
d_gene: TRBD1
v_gene: TRBV7-2
CDR3nt: TGTGCCAGCAGCTTAGATACGGGACAGGGACAAAAACTGTTTTTT
CDR3aa: CASSLDTGQGQKLFF

abundance: -
j_gene: TRBJ1-1
d_gene: TRBD1
v_gene: TRBV18
CDR3nt: TGTGCCAGCTCACCAAATACAGGGGGGAGGACTGAAGCTTTCTTT
CDR3aa: CASSPNTGGRTEAFF

abundance: few
j_gene: TRBJ1-1
d_gene: TRBD1
v_gene: TRBV6-5
CDR3nt: TGTGCCAGCAGTTCGGTCACAGGGGGGAGCACTGAAGCTTTCTTT
CDR3aa: CASSSVTGGSTEAFF

abundance: -
j_gene: TRBJ2-6
d_gene: -
v_gene: TRBV18
CDR3nt: TGTGCCAGCTCACCAATGACTTCTGGGGCCAACGTCCTGACTTTC
CDR3aa: CASSPMTSGANVLTF

abundance: -
j_gene: TRBJ2-7
d_gene: -
v_gene: TRBV2
CDR3nt: TGTGCCAGCAGTTCAGCGGAGAGGGCCTACGAGCAGTACTTC
CDR3aa: CASSSAERAYEQYF

abundance: -
j_gene: TRBJ2-7
d_gene: TRBD2
v_gene: TRBV13
CDR3nt: TGTGCCAGCAGCCCCCTAACTAGCGGGCGTTCCTACGAGCAGTACTTC
CDR3aa: CASSPLTSGRSYEQYF